The 7 T cell receptor beta chains listed next were all sequenced from one sample in a study of a mutant IDH1 vaccine in newly diagnosed glioma. What these receptors recognize is not known. The table came from immunoSEQ multiplex PCR; TCRdb's copy has only in-frame clones and leaves some out. This table has about 72,000 clones, 84% appearing once. Time point noted: week 23, last vaccination. Doses consisted of 300 ug of mutant IDH1 20-mer peptide each, paired with topical imiquimod. Here the sequenced sample was PBMCs, taken from a glioma patient whose treatment included an IDH1 peptide vaccine. The origin of the receptors is a man aged 18-30 years with glioma.

The chain links TRBV5-5 to TRBJ1-1; weak D call: TRBD1 (5 bases). Germline-derived CDR1 and CDR2 are SGHKS and YYEKEE (reference sequence). V was trimmed by 2 bases and J by 1 base, leaving 6 bases between them. This CDR3 spans 13 amino acids. The DNA for the CDR3 is TGTGCCAGCAGCTTTGGGACGAACACTGAAGCTTTCTTT. Residues: CASSFGTNTEAFF.

This clone showed up just once. The genes are TRBV6-5 and TRBJ1-2, with TRBD1 matching over 7 bases. Germline V gene lookup returns CDR1 MNHEY and CDR2 SVGAGI. The CDR3 has 16 amino acids. V was pared by 4 bases and J by 6 bases, with 14 bases of the junction left unmatched. The CDR3 nucleotides are TGTGCCAGCAGTTCTACACCCCCCGGGGACAGAGATGGCTACACCTTC. Protein product: CASSSTPPGDRDGYTF.

This clone is a singleton in its sample. V usage is TRBV7-6 and J usage is TRBJ2-2; D unclear. Trimming stripped 0 bases from V and 8 bases from J, with 7 bases between. The CDR3 contains 13 residues. Germline V CDR1 and CDR2: SGHVS, FNYEAQ. The CDR3 DNA reads TGTGCCAGCAGCTTAGCGCTGTCAGGGGAGCTGTTTTTT. Translation gives CASSLALSGELFF.

The rearrangement links TRBV10-3 to TRBJ2-6; unclear D gene. The CDR3 has 13 amino acids. In germline, CDR1 is ENHRY, CDR2 SYGVKD. V dropped 7 bases and J dropped 2 bases, with 6 bases sitting between them. The CDR3 DNA reads as TGTGCCATCATGGCCCCTGGGGCCAACGTCCTGACTTTC. Encoded protein: CAIMAPGANVLTF.

The chain has TRBV6-4 and TRBJ1-6; D perhaps matches TRBD1 (5 bases). The CDR3 runs to 14 residues. Trimming cost V 2 bases and J 7 bases, with 9 bases left between them. The germline gives CDR1 MRHNA, CDR2 SNTAGT. CDR3 protein: CASSDRAGNSPLHF. The CDR3, as DNA: TGTGCCAGCAGTGACAGGGCAGGGAATTCACCCCTCCACTTT.

V gene TRBV4-2 combines with J gene TRBJ2-3; perhaps D is TRBD1 or TRBD2 (6 bases each). This CDR3 is built from 16 residues. Germline V gene data show CDR1 as LGHNA and CDR2 as YNFKEQ. V lost 0 bases, J lost 6 bases, and 16 bases lay in between. The CDR3 protein is CASSQDPRGPRDTQYF. The CDR3 DNA follows: TGTGCCAGCAGCCAAGATCCTCGGGGGCCGAGGGATACGCAGTATTTT.

This rearrangement joins TRBV5-1 to TRBJ2-7; 9 nucleotides line up with TRBD2. Germline CDR1 SGHRS, CDR2 YFSETQ. This CDR3 is 16 amino acids long. J was trimmed by 0 bases and V by 1 base; bases with no gene match: 5. The CDR3 DNA follows: TGCGCCAGCAGCTTGTCACCTAGCGGGACCTCCTACGAGCAGTACTTC. Translating it yields CASSLSPSGTSYEQYF.